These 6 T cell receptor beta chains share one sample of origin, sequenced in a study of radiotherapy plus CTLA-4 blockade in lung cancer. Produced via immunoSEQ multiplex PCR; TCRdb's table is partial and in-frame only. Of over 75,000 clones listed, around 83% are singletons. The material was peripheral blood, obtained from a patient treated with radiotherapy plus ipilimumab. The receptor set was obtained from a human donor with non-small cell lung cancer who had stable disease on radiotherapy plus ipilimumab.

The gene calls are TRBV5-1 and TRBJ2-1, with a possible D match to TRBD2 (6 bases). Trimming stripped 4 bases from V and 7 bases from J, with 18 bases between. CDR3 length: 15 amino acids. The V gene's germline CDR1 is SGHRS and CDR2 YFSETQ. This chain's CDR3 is CASSPNRLRGNEQFF. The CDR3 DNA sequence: TGCGCCAGCAGCCCCAACCGCCTCCGGGGGAATGAGCAGTTCTTC.

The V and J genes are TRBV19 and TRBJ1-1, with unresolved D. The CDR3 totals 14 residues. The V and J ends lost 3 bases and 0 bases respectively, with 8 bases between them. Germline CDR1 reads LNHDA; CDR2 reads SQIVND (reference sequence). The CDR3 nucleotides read TGTGCCAGTAGTATCCCAAACATGAACACTGAAGCTTTCTTT. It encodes CASSIPNMNTEAFF.

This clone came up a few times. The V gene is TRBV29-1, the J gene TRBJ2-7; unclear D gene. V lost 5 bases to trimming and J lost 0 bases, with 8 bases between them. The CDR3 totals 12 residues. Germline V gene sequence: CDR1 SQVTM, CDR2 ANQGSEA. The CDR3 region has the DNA TGCAGCGTTATGTCTCGCTCCTACGAGCAGTACTTC. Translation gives CSVMSRSYEQYF.

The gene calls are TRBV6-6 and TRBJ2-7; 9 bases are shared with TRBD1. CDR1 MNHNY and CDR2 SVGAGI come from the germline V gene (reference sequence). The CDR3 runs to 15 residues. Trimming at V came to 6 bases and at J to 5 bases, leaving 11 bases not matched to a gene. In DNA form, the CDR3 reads TGTGCCAGCAGAGGGCCGGGACAGGGTCCTAACGAGCAGTACTTC. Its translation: CASRGPGQGPNEQYF.

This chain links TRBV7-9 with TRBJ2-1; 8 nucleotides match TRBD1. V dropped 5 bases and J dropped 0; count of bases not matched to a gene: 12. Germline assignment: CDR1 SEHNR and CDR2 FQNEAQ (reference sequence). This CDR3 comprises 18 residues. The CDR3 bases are TGTGCCAGCAGCCCCAGGGGGCAGGGGAAGAGCTCCTACAATGAGCAGTTCTTC. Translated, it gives CASSPRGQGKSSYNEQFF.

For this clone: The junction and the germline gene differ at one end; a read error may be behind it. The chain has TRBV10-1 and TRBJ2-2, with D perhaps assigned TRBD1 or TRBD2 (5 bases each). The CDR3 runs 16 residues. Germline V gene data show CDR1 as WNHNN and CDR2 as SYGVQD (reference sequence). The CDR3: CASSEIGTKNPGELFF. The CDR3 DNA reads TGCGCCAGCAGTGAGATCGGGACCAAGAACCCCGGGGAGCTGTTTTTT.